Listed below are T cell receptor beta chains from one sample, sequenced in a study of OX40 agonist ivuxolimab in advanced cancers. Produced via immunoSEQ multiplex PCR; TCRdb's table is partial and in-frame only. The sample holds more than 100,000 clones, approximately 90% seen once. The sequencing here drew on CD4+ or CD8+ T cells sorted from blood, taken in a trial of the OX40 agonist ivuxolimab. These receptors all stem from an adult with an advanced solid tumor such as melanoma, head and neck, liver or kidney cancer. Both conserved end residues are part of each CDR3. D genes are given only for firm matches. A clone size is listed for some rows: how often the clone was seen (once, few, many), or a class if it is expanded.

j_call: TRBJ1-5; v_call: TRBV7-2; clone_size: once; d_call: TRBD1; cdr3_nt: TGTGCCAGCAGCTCGCAAGACAGGGCCTTTGGCAATCAGCCCCAGCATTTT; cdr3_aa: CASSSQDRAFGNQPQHF
j_call: TRBJ2-2; v_call: TRBV7-2; clone_size: NA; d_call: NA; cdr3_nt: TGTGCCAGCAGCTTATATATCGGGGAGCTGTTTTTT; cdr3_aa: CASSLYIGELFF
j_call: TRBJ2-7; v_call: TRBV2; clone_size: NA; d_call: TRBD1; cdr3_nt: TGTGCCAGCAATTCAGGACAGGGGGACGAGCAGTACTTC; cdr3_aa: CASNSGQGDEQYF
j_call: TRBJ2-7; v_call: TRBV14; clone_size: once; d_call: NA; cdr3_nt: TGTGCCAGCAGCCAACGGACATTGTCCTACGAGCAGTACTTC; cdr3_aa: CASSQRTLSYEQYF
j_call: TRBJ2-7; v_call: TRBV6-1; clone_size: NA; d_call: TRBD1; cdr3_nt: TGTGCCAGCAGGGCGACAGGGCGCCTCTACGAGCAGTACTTC; cdr3_aa: CASRATGRLYEQYF
j_call: TRBJ2-7; v_call: TRBV6-1; clone_size: NA; d_call: TRBD2; cdr3_nt: TGTGCCAGCAGTGAAATGAGCGGGGGGCTCTACGAGCAGTACTTC; cdr3_aa: CASSEMSGGLYEQYF
j_call: TRBJ2-7; v_call: TRBV15; clone_size: NA; d_call: TRBD1; cdr3_nt: TGTGCCACCAGCTTAGGACAGGGAAACTCCTACGAGCAGTACTTC; cdr3_aa: CATSLGQGNSYEQYF
j_call: TRBJ1-3; v_call: TRBV7-2; clone_size: once; d_call: NA; cdr3_nt: TGTGCCAGCAGCTTAGTGGCAGGGGCGGTAGGAAACACCATATATTTT; cdr3_aa: CASSLVAGAVGNTIYF
j_call: TRBJ2-2; v_call: TRBV11-1; clone_size: NA; d_call: TRBD1; cdr3_nt: TGTGCCAGCAGCTTATACAGGGGGTTCACCGGGGAGCTGTTTTTT; cdr3_aa: CASSLYRGFTGELFF
j_call: TRBJ1-5; v_call: TRBV5-6; clone_size: NA; d_call: NA; cdr3_nt: TGTGCCAGCAGCTTGCGAGGGGTTCATCAGCCCCAGCATTTT; cdr3_aa: CASSLRGVHQPQHF
j_call: TRBJ1-2; v_call: TRBV5-1; clone_size: NA; d_call: NA; cdr3_nt: TGCGCCAGCAGCTTGGGGGCGGACAACTATGGCTACACCTTC; cdr3_aa: CASSLGADNYGYTF
j_call: TRBJ2-3; v_call: TRBV7-7; clone_size: NA; d_call: NA; cdr3_nt: TGTGCCAGCAGCCCAGGGACGGGACTTCGGGCAGATACGCAGTATTTT; cdr3_aa: CASSPGTGLRADTQYF
j_call: TRBJ1-6; v_call: TRBV11-2; clone_size: NA; d_call: NA; cdr3_nt: TGTGCCAGCAGCTTAGAGGTCTGGGTTAATTCACCCCTCCACTTT; cdr3_aa: CASSLEVWVNSPLHF
j_call: TRBJ2-6; v_call: TRBV27; clone_size: NA; d_call: NA; cdr3_nt: TGTGCCAGCAGTCCAAACTCTGGGGCCAACGTCCTGACTTTC; cdr3_aa: CASSPNSGANVLTF
j_call: TRBJ2-1; v_call: TRBV10-3; clone_size: NA; d_call: TRBD1; cdr3_nt: TGTGCCATCAGTCATGGACAGGGGTTTGGTGAGCAGTTCTTC; cdr3_aa: CAISHGQGFGEQFF
j_call: TRBJ1-5; v_call: TRBV11-2; clone_size: NA; d_call: NA; cdr3_nt: TGTGCCAGCAGCCTTGGGTTGGATCAGCCCCAGCATTTT; cdr3_aa: CASSLGLDQPQHF
j_call: TRBJ2-7; v_call: TRBV5-1; clone_size: NA; d_call: TRBD1; cdr3_nt: TGCGCCAGCAGCCTGGACAGGGGCCCCTACGAGCAGTACTTC; cdr3_aa: CASSLDRGPYEQYF
j_call: TRBJ1-5; v_call: TRBV11-2; clone_size: few; d_call: TRBD1; cdr3_nt: TGTGCCAGCAGCTTCGGAGACAGGGATGTATGTCAGCCCCAGCATTTT; cdr3_aa: CASSFGDRDVCQPQHF